This TCR beta chain comes out of a study of response to subunit inactivated influenza vaccine (dated by TCRdb to 2016 to 2019). In terms of the full investigation: Deep quantitative profiling of the T cell receptor repertoire was used in the study to follow responses to a trivalent subunit inactivated influenza vaccine. Results and caveats for the whole study, not just this receptor: It was suggested by the authors that each seasonal influenza vaccination may recruit only a limited number of new T cells.

The table lists this clonotype with a count of one. The target of this receptor is not known. No base qualities exist here, and no much larger clone lies one base off it. A single read offers scant evidence. Preparation of the library involved RT-PCR. These reads were obtained on an Illumina HiSeq 2500. The public sequencing data were trimmed at Q25 with fastp and processed into clonotypes with MiXCR by TCRdb, which kept only in-frame beta chains. Rows with a matching CDR3 protein are joined into one entry that keeps the most common DNA and genes. This sample lists 500,000 to 700,000 distinct CDR3 sequences; under 25% were detected once. The ten largest clones take up 2.5% to 3% of the sample. There are 16 amino acids in the CDR3, from cysteine to phenylalanine inclusive. The sequence is cut down to CDR3 DNA, 48 bases in frame from base 1. V lost 2 bases and J lost 0 bases; the stretch between them is 12 bases long. CDR1 and CDR2 (SGHTA, FQGNSA) derive from the germline V gene.

These data also formed part of another study, on T cells expressing NK-cell markers. The second study also describes: 5'RACE template switching, by which a universal primer site and unique molecular identifiers were added, was used to make TCR beta cDNA libraries. TCR beta-chain repertoires were profiled in sorted CD3+CD56+NKG2C+, CD3+CD56+NKG2C- and CD3+CD56-NKG2C+ T-cell subsets from fewer than 10 donors. Of the eight sequenced donors, seven were found to be HCMV-seropositive and one was found to be HCMV-seronegative. In several experiments an anti-gammadeltaTCR antibody was added to restrict sorting to alphabetaTCR-expressing T cells. In six donors, the dominant CD3+CD56+NKG2C+ clonotypes ranked among the top 10 CD8+ clonotypes, making up about 1.0-8% of CD8+ T cells. Those dominant clonotypes were again the most abundant among CD3+CD56-NKG2C+ cells in a handful of donors, at about 25-60.1%. It remained unclear whether the expanded NKG2C-expressing T cell clones were specific for HCMV antigens. All eight donors whose samples were sequenced were randomly selected healthy volunteers, three of them men and five women. HCMV-specific IgG was detected in serum with a commercial ELISA kit to determine HCMV serostatus. Ficoll density gradient centrifugation was used to isolate peripheral blood mononuclear cells from blood. CD4+ and CD8+ T cells were isolated from PBMC by magnetic immunoseparation with Miltenyi isolation kits. Priming for cDNA synthesis came from the TCR beta constant segment, and two successive PCR amplification steps followed. Libraries were sequenced as 2 x 150 bp reads on Illumina HiSeq 2000/2500, MiSeq or NextSeq. MIGEC was used to demultiplex reads and group reads by UMI, and MiTCR was used to assemble and quantify clonotypes. Only TCR cDNA sequences supported by at least two reads were kept to exclude erroneous sequences. The tcR package was used for downstream repertoire analysis, with clonotypes matched between fractions based on CDR3 nucleotide sequence plus V segment. VDJmatch was used to annotate antigen specificity against VDJdb, with one amino acid substitution in CDR3 allowed.

The material sequenced was CD4+ T cells sorted from PBMCs, taken 11 to 12 days after vaccination. The V gene is TRBV7-2 and the J gene is TRBJ2-3, with the D gene not confidently named. The origin of this receptor is a man over 45 who received an inactivated influenza vaccine. Donor details come from another sample of the same person, matched by shared clones. CDR3 reads: CASSLRAGRSTDTQYF. The DNA is as follows: TGTGCCAGCAGCTTAAGGGCAGGACGAAGCACAGATACGCAGTATTTT.